This T cell receptor (beta chain) was profiled in a study of shared clonotypes between healthy human individuals (TCRdb year 2020). Background on the whole study: A few men and two women, aged 18 to 49 years, made up the cohort. For each donor, CD4 naive and CD4 memory were each given three plates, CD8 naive was given two plates, and CD8 memory was given one plate. To estimate repertoire size and how much clonotypes are shared between individuals, the study performed deep sequencing of blood TCR repertoires from about five healthy adults. To increase sequencing depth and limit assay-specific biases, different laboratories used diverse techniques to prepare libraries and sequence TCR repertoires. Each donor's leukapheresis produced roughly between roughly 0.85 and 9.5 billion PBMCs.

The donors were healthy, HIV-negative adults with no recently reported acute infections or vaccinations. All donors were Caucasian adults living in Nashville, Tennessee, USA. CD4+ T cells were enriched by magnetic negative selection; naive cells were then positively selected on CD45RA, and the negative fraction formed the memory subset. After blood collection by leukapheresis, PBMCs were isolated using Ficoll-Histopaque density gradient centrifugation and then cryopreserved in the vapor phase of liquid nitrogen. Analytical flow cytometry was used to check the purity and quantity of each magnetically sorted T cell population. Each sorted fraction had its genomic DNA isolated and then quantified by UV absorbance on a Nanodrop 2000c. According to the germline V gene, CDR1 reads KGHSH and CDR2 reads LQKENI. From cysteine to phenylalanine, the CDR3 is 13 amino acids long. The retained sequence is limited to the CDR3, 39 bases, with the frame set at the first base. The germline ends are 11 bases apart after V is trimmed by 5 bases and J by 4 bases.

Using the deep immunoSEQ assay, multiplex PCR amplified TCR CDR3 regions from genomic DNA. Extracted genomic DNA from each cell subset was spread evenly across all wells of several immunoSEQ 96-well plates, with each plate serving as a replicate. For sorted subsets, around 200 ng genomic DNA, equal to about 30,000 T cell genomes, was loaded into each replicate PCR. Purified libraries were measured with a Qubit 3.0 fluorometer, size-checked on a Bioanalyzer 2100, and measured again with the KAPA Library Quantification kit. Each immunoSEQ 96-well plate was sequenced on its own single-read 150-cycle Illumina NextSeq 550 flow cell. Concerning the study's data processing: Because the immunoSEQ output included only junctional sequences and no quality scores, the filtering could not be the same as the filtering used for full-length reads. Sequences were annotated with PyIR, a Python wrapper for IgBLAST v1.9, using IMGT germline references to assign V/J genes and CDR3. Reads were filtered out if the reads had weak V/J assignments (E-value above 1e-6), no CDR3, stop codons, out-of-frame junctions, or ambiguous translated residues. V3J clonotypes were defined as sequences sharing an identical inferred V gene, J gene, and CDR3 amino acid sequence. The percentage overlap between two repertoires was calculated by dividing the number of shared unique clonotypes by the size of the smaller repertoire. RTK rarefaction, the Chao1 estimator, and Recon v2.1 estimates of unobserved clonotypes were used to assess repertoire richness. Generation probabilities were computed with OLGA for all TCRbeta clonotypes obtained by the gDNA method from several donors. TCRdb obtained this table from immuneACCESS and retained in-frame rearrangements with V and J assigned. These tables miss some clones; where compared with another copy, unresolved V genes account for less than half of the shortfall, and the remainder is unexplained. The V and J calls and clone size are taken from that table; D and trimming were inferred from the DNA. The sample includes 1.6 million or so clones, with around 98.5% observed a single time. The ten largest clones capture about 0.4% of the sample.

Paper-wide results and their limitations: Sampling was restricted to blood, and TCR repertoires in tissue are likely to differ from TCR repertoires in blood. The genetic and exposure-history diversity represented was limited by the small number of donors. Around 5% of naive CD4, around 3.5% of naive CD8, about 2.4% of memory CD4, and about 0.4% of memory CD8 clonotypes were shared across four donors. Pairwise subsampling indicated that sequencing depth was expected to affect the degree of clonotype sharing among donors. Incomplete sequencing was indicated by rarefaction of sorted-subset datasets, despite the large sequencing depth. Estimated clonotype richness was generally larger for naive than for memory subsets. Compared with non-shared clonotypes, clonotypes shared by all four sorted-subset donors had higher generation probabilities.

In the case of this clone: No antigen is known for it. Within one base of it there is no much larger clone, and no base qualities were kept.

The material sequenced was naive CD4+ T cells sorted from blood. The sample's cell subset or site label is to be understood as: CD45RA+ positively selected. The rearrangement joined TRBV18 to TRBJ2-5, with a weak D call of TRBD2 (5 bases match). The clonotype comes from a man under 40 in good health. The nucleotide sequence is TGTGCCAGCTCAAAGTACGGAGGAGAGACCCAGTACTTC. It is translated as CASSKYGGETQYF.